These T cell receptor beta chains were read from a single sample in a study of blood T cells in healthy people across ages. TCRdb analysed the 5' RACE reads with MiXCR anew, one entry per CDR3 protein. The sample shows over 600,000 distinct CDR3 sequences, 35% to 50% of them seen only once. Material: blood. All receptors derive from a man older than 75 in good health. Each CDR3 is given with its conserved first and last residue. Fields, in order: V gene, CDR3 protein.

>TRBV7-2
CASSTQGGATEAFF
>TRBV5-5
CASSPGTGYGQNIQYF
>TRBV20-1
CSATGGVGTGELFF
>TRBV27
CASSSYRQGFLYEQYF
>TRBV4-2
CASSQLASGGTDTQYF
>TRBV10-3
CAATRQPSYEQYF
>TRBV28
CASSLVGGPYEQYF
>TRBV18
CASSPDLSSYEQYF
>TRBV5-6
CASSFLAGAYREQFF
>TRBV7-2
CASSPALMACYEQYF
>TRBV20-1
CSAPGQKRSEQYF